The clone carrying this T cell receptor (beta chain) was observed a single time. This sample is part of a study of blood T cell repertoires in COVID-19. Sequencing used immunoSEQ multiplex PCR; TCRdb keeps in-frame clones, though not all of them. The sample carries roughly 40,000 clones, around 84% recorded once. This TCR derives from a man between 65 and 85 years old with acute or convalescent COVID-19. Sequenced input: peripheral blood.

In DNA, the CDR3 is TGTGCCAGCAGCGCCACGTCAGCTAACTATGGCTACACCTTC. Its protein is CASSATSANYGYTF. The rearrangement links TRBV9 to TRBJ1-2; no clear D gene. V lost 3 bases to trimming and J lost 0 bases, with 9 bases between them. This CDR3 is built from 14 residues. Germline values: CDR1 SGDLS, CDR2 YYNGEE.